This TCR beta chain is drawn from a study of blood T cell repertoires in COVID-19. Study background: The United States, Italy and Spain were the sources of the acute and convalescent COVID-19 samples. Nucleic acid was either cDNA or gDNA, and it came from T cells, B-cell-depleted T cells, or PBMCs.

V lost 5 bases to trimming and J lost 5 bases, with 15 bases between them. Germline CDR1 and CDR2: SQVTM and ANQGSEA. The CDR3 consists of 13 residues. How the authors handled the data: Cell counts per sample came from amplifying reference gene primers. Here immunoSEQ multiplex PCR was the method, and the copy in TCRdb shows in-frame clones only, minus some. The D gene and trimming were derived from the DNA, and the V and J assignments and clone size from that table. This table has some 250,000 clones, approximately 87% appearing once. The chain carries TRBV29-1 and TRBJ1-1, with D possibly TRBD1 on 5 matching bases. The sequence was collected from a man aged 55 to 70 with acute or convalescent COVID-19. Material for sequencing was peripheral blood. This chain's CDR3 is CSVCIGGGTEAFF. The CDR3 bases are TGCAGCGTTTGTATTGGGGGGGGAACTGAAGCTTTCTTT.